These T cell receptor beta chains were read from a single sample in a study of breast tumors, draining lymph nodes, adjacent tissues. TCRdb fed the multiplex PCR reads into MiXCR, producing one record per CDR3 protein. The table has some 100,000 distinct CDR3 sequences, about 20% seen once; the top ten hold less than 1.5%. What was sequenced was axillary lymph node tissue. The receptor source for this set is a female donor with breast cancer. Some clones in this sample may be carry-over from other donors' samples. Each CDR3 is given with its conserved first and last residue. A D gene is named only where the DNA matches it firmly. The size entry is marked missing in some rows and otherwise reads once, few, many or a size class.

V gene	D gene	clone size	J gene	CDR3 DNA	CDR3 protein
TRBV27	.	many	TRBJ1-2	TGTGCCAGCAGATCCGCCAGGAATGACTATGGCTACACCTTC	CASRSARNDYGYTF
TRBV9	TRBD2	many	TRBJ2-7	TGTGCCAGCAGCGTAGGGGGGACTAGTTCAGAGCAGTACTTC	CASSVGGTSSEQYF
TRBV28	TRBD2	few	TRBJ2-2	TGTGCCAGCAGTTTGGATCGACTAGCGGGAGCGGCCGGGGAGCTGTTTTTT	CASSLDRLAGAAGELFF
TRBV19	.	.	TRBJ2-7	TGTGCCAGTAGTCGACCCCCTTCCTACGAGCAGTACTTC	CASSRPPSYEQYF
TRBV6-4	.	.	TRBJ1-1	TGTGCCAGCAGTGACTCAGAGAGAGCTTTCTTT	CASSDSERAFF
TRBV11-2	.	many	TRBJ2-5	TGTGCCAGCAGCTTAGCCCTCCGCGAGCGAGAGACCCAGTACTTC	CASSLALRERETQYF
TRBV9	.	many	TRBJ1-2	TGTGCCAGCAGCGTAGAGGGAGGCCATGGCTACACCTTC	CASSVEGGHGYTF
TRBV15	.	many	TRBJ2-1	TGTGCCACCGGAGTGGTATACAATGAGCAGTTCTTC	CATGVVYNEQFF
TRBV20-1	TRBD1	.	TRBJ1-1	TGCAGTGCTCACAGGGGGGGAACTGAAGCTTTCTTT	CSAHRGGTEAFF
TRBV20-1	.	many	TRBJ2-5	TGCAGTGCTAGTGGCCACCAAGAGACCCAGTACTTC	CSASGHQETQYF
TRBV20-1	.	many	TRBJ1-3	TGCAGTGCTAGAGACCAGGGAACAGGAAACACCATATATTTT	CSARDQGTGNTIYF
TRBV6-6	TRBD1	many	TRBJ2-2	TGTGCCAGCAAAACCCCCGGGACAGGGTTCACCGGGGAGCTGTTTTTT	CASKTPGTGFTGELFF
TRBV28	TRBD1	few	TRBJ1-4	TGTGCCAGCAGTTTAATGGACAGGGCCGCTGAAAAACTGTTTTTT	CASSLMDRAAEKLFF
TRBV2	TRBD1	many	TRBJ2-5	TGTGCCAGCACCCTCGGGACAGGCGCCCAAGAGACCCAGTACTTC	CASTLGTGAQETQYF
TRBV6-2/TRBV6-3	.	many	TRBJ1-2	TGTGCCAGCATCACACGGGGGGCTCGGTATGGCTACACCTTC	CASITRGARYGYTF
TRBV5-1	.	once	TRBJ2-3	TGCGCCAGCAGCTTACGGGACCTCACAGATACGCAGTATTTT	CASSLRDLTDTQYF
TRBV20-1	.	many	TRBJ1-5	TGCAGTGCTGAGGGTGTCAGGGGAGGGAATCAGCCCCAGCATTTT	CSAEGVRGGNQPQHF